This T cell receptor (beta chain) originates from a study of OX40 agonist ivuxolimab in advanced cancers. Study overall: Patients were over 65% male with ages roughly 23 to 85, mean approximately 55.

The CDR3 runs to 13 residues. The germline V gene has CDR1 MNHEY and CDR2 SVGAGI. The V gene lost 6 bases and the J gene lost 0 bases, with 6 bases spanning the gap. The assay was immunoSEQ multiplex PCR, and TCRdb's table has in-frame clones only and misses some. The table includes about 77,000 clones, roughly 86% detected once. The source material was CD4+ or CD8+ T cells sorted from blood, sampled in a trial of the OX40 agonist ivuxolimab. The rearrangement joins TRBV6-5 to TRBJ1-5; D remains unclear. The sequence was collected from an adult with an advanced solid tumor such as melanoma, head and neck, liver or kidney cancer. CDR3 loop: CASRLNSNQPQHF. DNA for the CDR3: TGTGCCAGCAGATTGAATAGCAATCAGCCCCAGCATTTT.